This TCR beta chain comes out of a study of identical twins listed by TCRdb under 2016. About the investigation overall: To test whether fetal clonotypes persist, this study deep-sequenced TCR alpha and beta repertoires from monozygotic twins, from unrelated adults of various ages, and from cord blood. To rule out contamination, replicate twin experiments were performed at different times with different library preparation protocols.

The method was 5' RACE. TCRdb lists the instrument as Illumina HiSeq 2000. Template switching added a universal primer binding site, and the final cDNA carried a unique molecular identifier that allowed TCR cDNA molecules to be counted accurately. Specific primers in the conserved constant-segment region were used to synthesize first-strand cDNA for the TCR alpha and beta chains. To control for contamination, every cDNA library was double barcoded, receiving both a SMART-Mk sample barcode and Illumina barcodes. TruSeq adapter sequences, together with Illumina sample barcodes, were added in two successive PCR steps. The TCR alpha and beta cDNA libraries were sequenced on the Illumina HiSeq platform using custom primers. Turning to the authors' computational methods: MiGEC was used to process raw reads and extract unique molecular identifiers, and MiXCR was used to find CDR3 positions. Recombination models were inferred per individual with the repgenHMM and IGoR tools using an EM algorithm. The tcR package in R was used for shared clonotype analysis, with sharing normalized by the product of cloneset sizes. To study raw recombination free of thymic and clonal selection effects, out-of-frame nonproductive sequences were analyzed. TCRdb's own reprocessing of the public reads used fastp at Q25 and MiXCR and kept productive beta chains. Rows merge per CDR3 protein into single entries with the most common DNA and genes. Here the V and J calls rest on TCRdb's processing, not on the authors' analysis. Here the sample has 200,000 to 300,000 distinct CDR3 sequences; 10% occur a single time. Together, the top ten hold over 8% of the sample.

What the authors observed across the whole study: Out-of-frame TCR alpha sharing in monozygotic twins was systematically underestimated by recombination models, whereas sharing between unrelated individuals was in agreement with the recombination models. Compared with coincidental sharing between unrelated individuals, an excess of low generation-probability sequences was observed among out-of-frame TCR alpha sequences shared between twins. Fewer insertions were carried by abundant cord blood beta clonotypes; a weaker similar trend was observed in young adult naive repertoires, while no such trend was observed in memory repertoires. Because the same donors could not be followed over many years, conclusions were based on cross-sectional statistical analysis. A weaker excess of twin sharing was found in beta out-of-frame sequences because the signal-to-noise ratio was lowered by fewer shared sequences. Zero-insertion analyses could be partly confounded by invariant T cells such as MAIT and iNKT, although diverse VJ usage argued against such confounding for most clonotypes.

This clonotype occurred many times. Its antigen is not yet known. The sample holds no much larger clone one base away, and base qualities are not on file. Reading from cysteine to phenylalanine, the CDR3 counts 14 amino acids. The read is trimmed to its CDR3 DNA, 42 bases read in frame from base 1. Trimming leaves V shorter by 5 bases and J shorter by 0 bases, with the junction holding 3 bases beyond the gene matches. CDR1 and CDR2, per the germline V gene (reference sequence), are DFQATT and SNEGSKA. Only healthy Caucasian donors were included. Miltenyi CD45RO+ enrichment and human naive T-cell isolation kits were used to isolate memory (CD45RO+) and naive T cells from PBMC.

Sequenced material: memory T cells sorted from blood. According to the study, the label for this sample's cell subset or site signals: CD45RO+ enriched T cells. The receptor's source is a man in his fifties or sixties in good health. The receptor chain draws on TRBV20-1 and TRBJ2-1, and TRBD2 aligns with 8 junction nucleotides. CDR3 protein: CSARSGGSYNEQFF. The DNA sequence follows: TGCAGTGCTCGAAGCGGGGGCTCCTACAATGAGCAGTTCTTC.